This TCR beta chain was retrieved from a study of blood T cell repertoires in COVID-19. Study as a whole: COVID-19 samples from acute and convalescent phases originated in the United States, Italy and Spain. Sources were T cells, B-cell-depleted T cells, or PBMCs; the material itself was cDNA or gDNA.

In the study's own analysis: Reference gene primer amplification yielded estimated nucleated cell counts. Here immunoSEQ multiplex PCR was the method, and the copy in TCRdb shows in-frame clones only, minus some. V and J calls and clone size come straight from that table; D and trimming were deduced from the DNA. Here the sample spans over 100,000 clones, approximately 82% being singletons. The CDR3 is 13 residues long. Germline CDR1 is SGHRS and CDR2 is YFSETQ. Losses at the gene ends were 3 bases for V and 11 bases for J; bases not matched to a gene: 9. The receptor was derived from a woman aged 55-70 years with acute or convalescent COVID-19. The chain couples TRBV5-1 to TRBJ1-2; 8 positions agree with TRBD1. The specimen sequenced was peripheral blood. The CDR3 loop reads CASSSGPGQDYTF. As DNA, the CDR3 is TGCGCCAGCAGCTCAGGGCCGGGACAGGATTACACCTTC.